One and the same sample provided the 4 T cell receptor beta chains below, sequenced in a study of metastatic and nonmetastatic thyroid tumors. With MiXCR, TCRdb called clones anew from the PCR reads. This sample carries just under 20,000 clones, about a quarter of them seen once, and the ten largest clones take roughly 6.4%. None of the patients had undergone any treatment ahead of thyroid surgery. Source material: blood. Receptors originate from a female donor with papillary thyroid cancer or a benign thyroid nodule (not recorded which). Some clones in this sample may be carry-over from other donors' samples.

This clone has only a few counts. The V gene is TRBV6-5, the J gene TRBJ2-1; 11 bases are shared with TRBD2. Germline V gene data show CDR1 as MNHEY and CDR2 as SVGAGI. Trimming removed 7 bases from V and 4 bases from J; junction bases left unmatched: 15. The CDR3 is made up of 18 amino acids. CDR3 residues: CASIPSSSGRSKYNEQFF. The CDR3 nucleotides read TGTGCCAGCATCCCCTCCTCTAGCGGGAGGTCCAAGTACAATGAGCAGTTCTTC.

The chain recombines TRBV12-3 or TRBV12-4 with TRBJ2-1; 10 bases fit TRBD2. This CDR3 has 16 residues. V shed 6 bases and J 2 bases; nucleotides not matched to a gene: 7. The CDR3 protein is CASSPKAGGPYNEQFF. CDR3 nucleotide sequence: TGTGCCAGCAGCCCAAAAGCGGGAGGGCCCTACAATGAGCAGTTCTTC.

This clone is judged medium-sized. The chain uses TRBV6-4 and TRBJ1-5; D unresolved. The CDR3 runs to 13 residues. Trimming pared 5 bases from V and 4 bases from J, leaving 9 bases between. Germline CDR1 reads MRHNA; CDR2 reads SNTAGT. The CDR3 region has the DNA TGTGCCAGCAGTCCTACCCCTAATCAGCCCCAGCATTTT. Amino acid sequence: CASSPTPNQPQHF.

This clone is categorized as medium-sized. The rearrangement joins TRBV28 to TRBJ2-7, with 9 bases aligning to TRBD2. Unmatched junction bases numbered 10, after V lost 5 bases and J lost 2 bases. The CDR3 has 16 amino acids. CDR1 MDHEN and CDR2 SYDVKM come from the germline V gene. The CDR3 nucleotides read TGTGCCAGCAGTCCCGCGGGGGGGTTCGAGGCCTACGAGCAGTACTTC. Its protein is CASSPAGGFEAYEQYF.